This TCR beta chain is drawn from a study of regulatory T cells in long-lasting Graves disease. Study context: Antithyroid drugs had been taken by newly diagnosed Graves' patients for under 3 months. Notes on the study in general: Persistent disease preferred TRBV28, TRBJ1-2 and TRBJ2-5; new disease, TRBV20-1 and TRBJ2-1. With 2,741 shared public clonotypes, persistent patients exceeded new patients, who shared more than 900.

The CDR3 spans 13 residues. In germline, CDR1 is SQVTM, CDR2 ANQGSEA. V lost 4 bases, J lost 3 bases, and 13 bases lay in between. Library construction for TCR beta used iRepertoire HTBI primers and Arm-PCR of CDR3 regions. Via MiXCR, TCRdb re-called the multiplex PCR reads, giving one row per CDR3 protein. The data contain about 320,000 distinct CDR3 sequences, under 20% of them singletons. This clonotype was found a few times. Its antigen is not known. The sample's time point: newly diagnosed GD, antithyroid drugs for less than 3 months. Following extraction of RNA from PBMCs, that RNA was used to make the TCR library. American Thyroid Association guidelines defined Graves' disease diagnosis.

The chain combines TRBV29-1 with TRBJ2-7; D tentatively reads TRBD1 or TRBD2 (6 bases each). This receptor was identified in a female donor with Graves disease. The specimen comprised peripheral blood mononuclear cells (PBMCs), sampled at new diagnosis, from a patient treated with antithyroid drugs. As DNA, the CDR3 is TGCAGCGTTGGGGGGGCAGGTTTCTACGAGCAGTACTTC. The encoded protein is CSVGGAGFYEQYF.